The 19 T cell receptor beta chains below come from one sample, sequenced in a study of blood T cell repertoires in COVID-19. Repertoires were generated with immunoSEQ multiplex PCR, while TCRdb's copy carries only in-frame clones and drops some. The sample yields about 160,000 clones, 82% seen once. The sample was peripheral blood. The receptor source for this set is a human donor with acute or convalescent COVID-19. The donor label of this sample is uncertain.

CDR3 sequence (DNA): TGTGCCAGCAGCGTAGCGTCGGGCAGGGGGTTTGAGACCCAGTACTTC. It yields the protein CASSVASGRGFETQYF. V is TRBV9 and J is TRBJ2-5, with TRBD1 matching 7 bases. The CDR3 is 16 residues long. The V gene's germline CDR1 is SGDLS and CDR2 YYNGEE. With V trimmed by 0 bases and J by 5 bases, 10 bases remained unmatched.

Points on this clone: The same CDR3 arises from other DNA sequences in this sample as well. This chain joins TRBV12-3 or TRBV12-4 and TRBJ1-1; possibly TRBD1 for D (5 bases). V lost 5 bases and J lost 5, with 12 bases in between. The CDR3 loop spans 13 amino acids. The chain's CDR3 is CASSSSPGTEAFF. In DNA, the CDR3 is TGTGCCAGCAGTAGTTCCCCAGGGACTGAAGCTTTCTTT.

The genes are TRBV27 and TRBJ1-1; weak D call: TRBD1 (6 bases). V gave up 7 bases and J gave up 10 bases, with 16 bases separating them. This CDR3 has 12 amino acids. Looked up from germline, CDR1 is MNHEY and CDR2 is SMNVEV (reference sequence). DNA of the CDR3: TGTGCCAGCAACACTTCGCAGGGGCGAGCTTTCTTT. The encoded protein is CASNTSQGRAFF.

The V and J genes are TRBV19 and TRBJ1-1; D may be TRBD1 (5 bases). Germline V gene sequence: CDR1 LNHDA, CDR2 SQIVND (reference sequence). Between the trimmed V and J ends, which lost 7 bases and 1 base, there was a span of 13 bases. This CDR3 has 14 residues. CDR3 nucleotides: TGTGCCAGTATTGGTCGGGGGAAGAACACTGAAGCTTTCTTT. Translation: CASIGRGKNTEAFF.

V usage is TRBV5-1 and J usage is TRBJ1-2; possibly TRBD1 for D (6 bases). The CDR3 spans 15 residues. Trimming removed 2 bases at V and 0 bases at J, with 11 bases between. Germline values: CDR1 SGHRS, CDR2 YFSETQ. The CDR3 protein is CASSFGDTSNYGYTF. The DNA of the CDR3 is TGCGCCAGCAGCTTCGGGGACACATCTAACTATGGCTACACCTTC.

The chain is built from TRBV29-1 and TRBJ1-1, with 7 bases aligning to TRBD1. CDR1 SQVTM and CDR2 ANQGSEA come from the germline V gene. Trimming at V came to 1 base and at J to 1 base, leaving 3 bases not matched to a gene. There are 14 residues in the CDR3. The CDR3 protein is CSVEGSGGNTEAFF. The CDR3, as DNA: TGCAGCGTTGAAGGTTCAGGGGGGAACACTGAAGCTTTCTTT.

This chain connects TRBV7-2 to TRBJ1-2, with 7 bases fitting TRBD1. The J segment lost 2 bases and the V segment lost 1 base, leaving 10 bases of the junction unmatched. Germline V lookup: CDR1 SGHTA, CDR2 FQGNSA. The CDR3 has 17 amino acids. The CDR3 sequence: CASSLEGAGWVNYGYTF. CDR3 nucleotides: TGTGCCAGCAGCTTAGAGGGGGCAGGGTGGGTGAACTATGGCTACACCTTC. The full variable domain, rest sourced from reference TRBV7-2 and TRBJ1-2, is GAGVSQSPSNKVTEKGKDVELRCDPISGHTALYWYRQSLGQGLEFLIYFQGNSAPDKSGLPSDRFSAERTGGSVSTLTIQRTQQEDSAVYLCASSLEGAGWVNYGYTFGSGTRLTVV.

V and J are TRBV6-2 or TRBV6-3 and TRBJ2-2, with D perhaps TRBD2 (6 bases). The germline V gene has CDR1 MNHEY and CDR2 SVGEGT. The ends were cut back, 6 bases at V and 11 bases at J, with 13 bases in the middle. This CDR3 comprises 12 residues. Here the CDR3 DNA reads TGTGCCAGCAGCCTTCGGGGAGGAGAGCTGTTTTTT. It translates to CASSLRGGELFF.

The chain has TRBV19 and TRBJ2-7; TRBD1 agrees at 8 bases. After removal of 2 bases from V and 6 bases from J, the junction contained 6 bases not matched to a gene. CDR3 length: 14 residues. Germline V CDR1 and CDR2: LNHDA, SQIVND (reference sequence). In DNA form, the CDR3 reads TGTGCCAGTAGTATACAGGGGGCCGGTAGCGAGCAGTACTTC. This encodes CASSIQGAGSEQYF.

The genes are TRBV4-2 and TRBJ1-3; D is possibly TRBD1 (5 bases). This CDR3 has 17 residues. V lost 0 bases to trimming and J lost 0 bases, with 12 bases between them. The germline gives CDR1 LGHNA, CDR2 YNFKEQ. The CDR3 loop reads CASSQETGGISGNTIYF. The DNA for the CDR3 is TGTGCCAGCAGCCAAGAAACCGGGGGAATCTCTGGAAACACCATATATTTT.

The chain employs TRBV19 and TRBJ1-2, with D possibly being TRBD1 (5 bases). V lost 5 bases and J lost 6, with 16 bases in between. CDR1 LNHDA and CDR2 SQIVND come from the germline V gene (reference sequence). The CDR3 has 14 amino acids. CDR3 coding DNA: TGTGCCAGTAGTGTAACAGGATCGCCACATGGCTACACCTTC. Translation: CASSVTGSPHGYTF.

V and J are TRBV9 and TRBJ2-1; 10 bases align to TRBD1. The CDR3 loop spans 15 amino acids. The ends lost 2 bases at V and 4 bases at J; junction bases unmatched: 3. CDR1 and CDR2 from the germline V gene are SGDLS and YYNGEE. The DNA of the CDR3 is TGTGCCAGCAGCGTCGGGACAGGGGAATACAATGAGCAGTTCTTC. Its translation: CASSVGTGEYNEQFF.

This chain joins TRBV5-4 and TRBJ1-1; D uncertain. Looked up from germline, CDR1 is SGHNT and CDR2 is YYREEE (reference sequence). V was clipped by 1 base and J by 8 bases, with 12 bases between them. The CDR3 covers 13 residues. CDR3 nucleotides: TGTGCCAGCAGCTTGTCCCGAGGAGGAGAAGCTTTCTTT. It specifies CASSLSRGGEAFF.

This chain connects TRBV6-1 to TRBJ2-5; the match to TRBD1 covers 8 bases. The CDR3 runs 16 residues. J was trimmed by 1 base and V by 0 bases; bases with no gene match: 4. CDR1 and CDR2 from the germline V gene are MNHNS and SASEGT. The CDR3 sequence is CASSEADTGGQETQYF. The CDR3 DNA follows: TGTGCCAGCAGTGAAGCCGATACAGGGGGCCAAGAGACCCAGTACTTC.

This rearrangement joins TRBV7-9 to TRBJ1-2; D is perhaps TRBD1 (6 bases). The CDR3 extends over 17 amino acids. The ends were cut back, 5 bases at V and 2 bases at J, with 21 bases in the middle. Germline V gives CDR1 SEHNR, CDR2 FQNEAQ (reference sequence). As DNA, the CDR3 is TGTGCCAGCAGCACGGTTGGGGCAGGGGAAGAAAACTATGGCTACACCTTC. Its protein is CASSTVGAGEENYGYTF.

V is TRBV19 and J is TRBJ1-2; D is possibly TRBD1 (5 bases). CDR3 size: 15 residues. From germline, CDR1 is LNHDA and CDR2 SQIVND (reference sequence). V lost 1 base and J 2 bases, leaving 11 bases between the germline ends. The CDR3 is CASSIVNRPNYGYTF. The CDR3 DNA is TGTGCCAGTAGTATAGTTAACAGGCCCAACTATGGCTACACCTTC.

For this clone: Other DNA sequences in the sample encode the same CDR3. This chain joins TRBV2 and TRBJ1-1; no clear D. Germline CDR1 SNHLY, CDR2 FYNNEI. The V gene lost 2 bases and the J gene lost 3 bases, with 10 bases spanning the gap. The CDR3 is made up of 14 amino acids. CDR3 DNA sequence: TGTGCCAGCAGTGAACTAACGGGATACACTGAAGCTTTCTTT. This gives the protein CASSELTGYTEAFF.

The rearrangement links TRBV4-2 to TRBJ2-7; D is possibly TRBD2 (6 bases). The germline V and J ends were trimmed by 0 bases and 6 bases, with 15 bases remaining between them. The CDR3 is 15 amino acids. Germline values: CDR1 LGHNA, CDR2 YNFKEQ. The CDR3 loop reads CASSQDPQGTLEQYF. In DNA, the CDR3 is TGTGCCAGCAGCCAAGATCCCCAAGGGACTCTCGAGCAGTACTTC.

The genes are TRBV9 and TRBJ1-1, with TRBD1 matching over 7 bases. The CDR3 covers 15 residues. CDR1 is SGDLS, CDR2 YYNGEE, per germline. With V trimmed by 0 bases and J by 5 bases, 7 bases remained unmatched. The CDR3 DNA follows: TGTGCCAGCAGCGTAGCAAGTGACAGGGTGACTGAAGCTTTCTTT. Its translation: CASSVASDRVTEAFF. Full variable domain (missing parts from reference TRBV9 and TRBJ1-1): DSGVTQTPKHLITATGQRVTLRCSPRSGDLSVYWYQQSLDQGLQFLIQYYNGEERAKGNILERFSAQQFPDLHSELNLSSLELGDSALYFCASSVASDRVTEAFFGQGTRLTVV.